This T cell receptor beta chain was captured in a study of blood T cell repertoires in COVID-19 (TCRdb year 2020). Study-level background: Samples covering the acute and convalescent phases of COVID-19 were provided by collaborators in the United States, Italy and Spain. The prospective study material was composed of cDNA or gDNA derived from T cells, B-cell-depleted T cells, or PBMCs. Deeply sampled blood TCRbeta repertoires from subjects exposed to, actively infected with, or recovered from COVID-19 were included in the dataset. The repertoires were released in a freely available public database intended as a resource for research on the immune response to SARS-CoV-2. The samples were drawn from the first 160 participants of the ongoing ImmuneRACE study and from roughly 1,300 subjects provided by 6 global collaborators. Sample metadata almost always included a de-identified subject ID, COVID-19 status, age in years and sex. Where HLA class I and class II types were available, the types were taken from metadata supplied by the sample provider, not from assay-based typing. The paper as a whole reports these results and caveats: The quantity of clinical and demographic metadata differed by source and by participant and was supplied without curation.

About this clone: There is no known antigen for this receptor. No base qualities exist here, and no much larger clone lies one base off it.

The germline V gene supplies CDR1 SGHTA and CDR2 FQGNSA. The germline V end is reduced by 3 bases and the J end by 5 bases; junction bases left unmatched: 6. The CDR3 measures 14 amino acids from cysteine to phenylalanine. The entry retains the CDR3 DNA only, 42 bases that are in frame from base 1. Participants in the prospective study were aged roughly 18 to 100 years, lived in about two dozen United States geographic areas, and enrolled through a virtual design. Cohort assignment in the prospective study relied on participant-reported clinical history from a screening survey and a study questionnaire. Mobile phlebotomists in the prospective study collected whole blood, serum and a nasopharyngeal or oropharyngeal swab from every participant. Additional blood draws and questionnaires over an approximately two-month period could optionally be provided by prospective study participants. Before DNA extraction, prospective study blood samples were shipped either frozen or at room temperature.

The immunoSEQ Assay, a bias-controlled multiplex PCR, was used to amplify TCRbeta CDR3 regions from genomic DNA. The authors' pipeline ran thus. Nucleated cell counts per sample were estimated from amplification of reference gene primers within the assay. Sequence reads were collapsed and filtered to measure the absolute abundance of every unique TCRbeta CDR3 rearrangement. For each sample, productive Simpson clonality was calculated as the square root of Simpson's diversity index across productive rearrangements. The table comes from immuneACCESS by way of TCRdb, which keeps in-frame sequences with V and J called. Part of the clones is missing from these tables; in studies checked, under half for an unresolved V gene and the rest for unknown reasons. D and trimming were read from the DNA, whereas the V and J calls and clone size are those reported in that table. This sample comprises roughly 220,000 clones, roughly 88% of them detected only once. The top ten constitute under 15% of the sample.

The sequenced material came from PBMCs or T cells enriched from blood (not recorded which). This TCR derives from a woman in her forties or fifties with acute COVID-19. The chain joins TRBV7-2 to TRBJ2-5, and 7 junctional nucleotides match TRBD2. CDR3 protein: CASSLAGEGETQYF. The sequenced DNA: TGTGCCAGCAGCTTGGCGGGAGAGGGGGAGACCCAGTACTTC. The variable domain in full, with residues beyond the CDR3 obtained from the reference TRBV7-2 and TRBJ2-5 genes, is GAGVSQSPSNKVTEKGKDVELRCDPISGHTALYWYRQSLGQGLEFLIYFQGNSAPDKSGLPSDRFSAERTGGSVSTLTIQRTQQEDSAVYLCASSLAGEGETQYFGPGTRLLVL.